A single sample gave rise to the 25 T cell receptor beta chains below, sequenced in a study of regulatory T cells in long-lasting Graves disease. Indicated time point: newly diagnosed GD, antithyroid drugs for less than 3 months. Researchers made the TCR library from RNA that was extracted from PBMCs. CDR3-region Arm-PCR and iRepertoire HTBI primers produced the TCR beta libraries. From the multiplex PCR reads, TCRdb called clonotypes with MiXCR, one entry per CDR3 protein. The sample records approximately 540,000 distinct CDR3 sequences, about 12% being singletons. A further study also used this sample, focusing on T cells in Graves' hyperthyroidism and ophthalmopathy.

The specimen comprised peripheral blood mononuclear cells (PBMCs), sampled at new diagnosis, from a patient treated with antithyroid drugs. The receptors were gathered from a woman aged 25 to 45 with Graves disease.

This clonotype has at least ten counts. This chain links TRBV24-1 with TRBJ1-2, with TRBD1 matching over 8 bases. The CDR3 loop spans 14 amino acids. Germline V lookup: CDR1 KGHDR, CDR2 SFDVKD. V lost 4 bases to trimming and J lost 7 bases; unmatched junction nucleotides: 7. CDR3 in amino acids: CATSDRTGLRGYTF. In DNA, the CDR3 is TGTGCCACCAGTGACCGGACAGGGCTGCGTGGCTACACCTTC.

This clonotype was observed many times. The genes are TRBV2 and TRBJ2-2; tentative D call: TRBD1 (5 bases). Trimming left V 6 bases short and J 0 bases short, with 8 bases between. The CDR3 is 14 residues long. Per germline, CDR1 SNHLY and CDR2 FYNNEI. This CDR3 is CASRATANTGELFF. Here the CDR3 DNA reads TGTGCCAGCAGGGCGACAGCGAACACCGGGGAGCTGTTTTTT.

This clonotype was detected only a few times. The rearrangement links TRBV19 to TRBJ2-1; 9 positions match TRBD2. The junction had 11 bases not matched to a gene; V was cut back by 10 bases and J by 4 bases. This CDR3 is 15 amino acids long. Germline V lookup: CDR1 LNHDA, CDR2 SQIVND (reference sequence). CDR3 in DNA: TGTGCCACCGAGGAGACGAGCGGGGGGTACAATGAGCAGTTCTTC. This gives the protein CATEETSGGYNEQFF. The variable domain in full, with the rest retrieved from reference TRBV19 and TRBJ2-1, is DGGITQSPKYLFRKEGQNVTLSCEQNLNHDAMYWYRQDPGQGLRLIYYSQIVNDFQKGDIAEGYSVSREKKESFPLTVTSAQKNPTAFYLCATEETSGGYNEQFFGPGTRLTVL.

This clonotype was found many times. The chain uses TRBV19 and TRBJ1-1; D remains unclear. The germline V gene has CDR1 LNHDA and CDR2 SQIVND (reference sequence). The CDR3 extends over 13 amino acids. Trimming took 7 bases from V and 1 from J, leaving 10 bases between them. The CDR3 DNA reads TGTGCCAGTAAATCACAGCCGAACACTGAAGCTTTCTTT. It translates to CASKSQPNTEAFF.

This clonotype was observed a handful of times. The V call is TRBV3-1, the J call TRBJ2-1; 7 bases are shared with TRBD2. CDR3 length: 15 residues. With V trimmed by 4 bases and J by 1 base, 4 bases remained unmatched. CDR1 and CDR2 from the germline V gene are LGHDT and YNNKEL (reference sequence). CDR3 bases: TGTGCCAGCAGCCTTAGCGGGCAATCCTACAATGAGCAGTTCTTC. This encodes CASSLSGQSYNEQFF.

This chain connects TRBV5-1 to TRBJ2-1, with TRBD2 matching 7 bases. The V segment lost 0 bases and the J segment 8 bases; nucleotides outside the gene matches: 14. CDR3 size: 17 residues. Germline loops: CDR1 SGHRS, CDR2 YFSETQ. The CDR3 region has the DNA TGCGCCAGCAGCTTGGATTCTAGCGGACACAGCTTCTATGAGCAGTTCTTC. It codes for CASSLDSSGHSFYEQFF.

This clonotype was seen repeatedly, ten times or more. The rearrangement joins TRBV27 to TRBJ2-1, with TRBD2 matching 9 bases. The CDR3 runs to 18 residues. The J segment lost 1 base and the V segment lost 5 bases, leaving 12 bases of the junction unmatched. Germline assignment: CDR1 MNHEY and CDR2 SMNVEV (reference sequence). The CDR3 nucleotides are TGTGCCAGCAGTCCCTTTGCGGGAGGGCTCCCTTCCTACAATGAGCAGTTCTTC. The encoded protein is CASSPFAGGLPSYNEQFF.

This clonotype appeared many times. The chain couples TRBV6-5 to TRBJ2-1; D unresolved. The CDR3 loop spans 15 amino acids. V shed 2 bases and J shed 0 bases, with 8 bases lying between them. Germline values: CDR1 MNHEY, CDR2 SVGAGI. DNA of the CDR3: TGTGCCAGCAGTTACGACGTTAGCTCCTACAATGAGCAGTTCTTC. Translated, it gives CASSYDVSSYNEQFF.

This chain uses TRBV18 with TRBJ1-5; 8 bases match TRBD1. The V and J ends lost 6 bases and 5 bases, in that order; junction bases with no gene match: 3. The CDR3 runs to 13 residues. Germline CDR1 and CDR2: KGHSH and LQKENI. The CDR3 bases are TGTGCCAGCTCGGACAGGGAGGATCAGCCCCAGCATTTT. It encodes CASSDREDQPQHF.

This clonotype is medium-sized within its sample. The J gene is TRBJ2-2, the V gene TRBV6-2 or TRBV6-3, with 8 bases lining up with TRBD2. The CDR3 length is 13 residues. CDR1 and CDR2 (germline): MNHEY, SVGEGT. With 5 bases clipped from V and 7 bases from J, the junction kept 3 bases outside the gene matches. The CDR3 DNA reads as TGTGCCAGCAGTGAGCGGGAGATCGGGGAGCTGTTTTTT. It codes for CASSEREIGELFF.

The V gene is TRBV18, the J gene TRBJ2-1; 15 bases line up with TRBD2. Germline V gene data show CDR1 as KGHSH and CDR2 as LQKENI. V shed 0 bases, J shed 8 bases, and the junction held 2 bases outside the gene matches. CDR3 length equals 16 residues. The CDR3 reads CASSPPGLAGGDEQFF. CDR3 DNA sequence: TGTGCCAGCTCACCACCGGGACTAGCGGGAGGTGATGAGCAGTTCTTC.

The chain's CDR3 is CASSSRSFEKLFF. For the CDR3, the DNA is TGTGCCAGCAGCTCCCGATCCTTCGAAAAACTGTTTTTT. The V gene is TRBV7-9, the J gene TRBJ1-4; D is uncertain. Germline V gives CDR1 SEHNR, CDR2 FQNEAQ (reference sequence). This CDR3 has 13 amino acids. The V gene lost 4 bases and the J gene lost 8 bases, with 11 bases spanning the gap.

The table lists this clonotype with many counts. The chain uses TRBV11-2 and TRBJ1-5; D perhaps matches TRBD1 (6 bases). This CDR3 comprises 15 residues. V was trimmed by 2 bases and J by 2 bases, leaving 10 bases between them. The germline gives CDR1 SGHAT, CDR2 FQNNGV. Written as DNA, the CDR3 is TGTGCCAGCAGCTTATCGGGGGGCGGCAATCAGCCCCAGCATTTT. It specifies CASSLSGGGNQPQHF. Full variable domain (rest looked up from reference TRBV11-2 and TRBJ1-5): EAGVAQSPRYKIIEKRQSVAFWCNPISGHATLYWYQQILGQGPKLLIQFQNNGVVDDSQLPKDRFSAERLKGVDSTLKIQPAKLEDSAVYLCASSLSGGGNQPQHFGDGTRLSIL.

The chain employs TRBV18 and TRBJ2-7; tentative D call: TRBD1 (6 bases). Germline V gene data show CDR1 as KGHSH and CDR2 as LQKENI. V was pared by 6 bases and J by 9 bases, with 21 bases between. The CDR3 contains 14 residues. The DNA for the CDR3 is TGTGCCAGCTCCCCTGGACAGCCTATTGGGGTGCAGTACTTC. This codes for CASSPGQPIGVQYF.

The sample holds a few counts of this clonotype. The chain uses TRBV18 and TRBJ2-2; D is perhaps TRBD2 (6 bases). Germline V CDR1 and CDR2: KGHSH, LQKENI. There are 17 residues in the CDR3. V lost 4 bases and J 2 bases, leaving 17 bases between the germline ends. CDR3 in amino acids: CASSRSSGSDNTGELFF. The CDR3 DNA reads as TGTGCCAGCTCACGAAGTTCCGGGAGTGATAACACCGGGGAGCTGTTTTTT.

In its sample, this clonotype was seen many times. J is TRBJ1-1 and V is TRBV6-5; unclear D gene. V lost 2 bases and J 0 bases, leaving 13 bases between the germline ends. Germline V gene sequence: CDR1 MNHEY, CDR2 SVGAGI. The CDR3 is made up of 16 amino acids. CDR3 in amino acids: CASSYTALIMNTEAFF. The CDR3 DNA reads as TGTGCCAGCAGTTACACAGCGCTGATCATGAACACTGAAGCTTTCTTT.

This clonotype was seen ten or more times. The genes are TRBV3-1 and TRBJ1-1; D is unclear. Germline V CDR1 and CDR2: LGHDT, YNNKEL (reference sequence). The V gene lost 1 base and the J gene lost 9 bases, with 12 bases spanning the gap. The CDR3 length is 13 residues. The CDR3 region is CASSQAGGQKAFF. Here the CDR3 DNA reads TGTGCCAGCAGCCAAGCCGGAGGGCAGAAAGCTTTCTTT. The whole variable domain, remainder taken from reference TRBV3-1 and TRBJ1-1, is DTAVSQTPKYLVTQMGNDKSIKCEQNLGHDTMYWYKQDSKKFLKIMFSYNNKELIINETVPNRFSPKSPDKAHLNLHINSLELGDSAVYFCASSQAGGQKAFFGQGTRLTVV.

V is TRBV11-1 and J is TRBJ2-1, with D unresolved. V was cut by 2 bases and J by 8 bases, with 19 bases left in between. Germline CDR1 is SGHAT and CDR2 is FQDESV (reference sequence). There are 16 residues in the CDR3. CDR3 residues: CASSLKTGRRSYEQFF. Here the CDR3 DNA reads TGTGCCAGCAGCTTAAAGACTGGAAGACGTTCGTATGAGCAGTTCTTC. Using reference TRBV11-1 and TRBJ2-1 for the parts outside the CDR3, the full variable domain is EAEVAQSPRYKITEKSQAVAFWCDPISGHATLYWYRQILGQGPELLVQFQDESVVDDSQLPKDRFSAERLKGVDSTLKIQPAELGDSAMYLCASSLKTGRRSYEQFFGPGTRLTVL.

In this sample, this clonotype turned up a few times. This sequence joins TRBV19 and TRBJ2-5, with D perhaps matching TRBD2 (6 bases). Trimming took 3 bases from V and 4 from J, leaving 12 bases between them. CDR1 and CDR2 from the germline V gene are LNHDA and SQIVND (reference sequence). This CDR3 has 14 amino acids. DNA for the CDR3: TGTGCCAGTAGTATCTCTGGCGGGGTAGAGACCCAGTACTTC. It specifies CASSISGGVETQYF.

Only a few counts were recorded for this clonotype. This chain uses TRBV20-1 with TRBJ2-1, with 14 bases that match TRBD2. V gave up 8 bases and J gave up 0 bases; unmatched junction bases: 3. The CDR3 length is 15 residues. Germline loops: CDR1 DFQATT, CDR2 SNEGSKA (reference sequence). This CDR3 is CSPGTSGSSYNEQFF. For the CDR3, the DNA is TGCAGTCCTGGGACTAGCGGGAGCTCCTACAATGAGCAGTTCTTC.

This clonotype occurred a few times. The chain employs TRBV6-2 or TRBV6-3 and TRBJ2-3; D perhaps matches TRBD2 (5 bases). This CDR3 contains 15 residues. From germline, CDR1 is MNHEY and CDR2 SVGEGT. The V gene lost 2 bases and the J gene lost 4 bases, with 13 bases spanning the gap. This chain's CDR3 is CASSYEGVAADTQYF. The CDR3 region has the DNA TGTGCCAGCAGTTACGAGGGTGTCGCAGCAGATACGCAGTATTTT.

This clonotype appeared a few times. V gene TRBV20-1 combines with J gene TRBJ1-5; D unclear. Trimming took off 2 bases at V and 1 base at J, with 6 bases between the two ends. CDR1 is DFQATT, CDR2 SNEGSKA, per germline (reference sequence). The CDR3 totals 13 residues. The CDR3 region is CSARRPSNQPQHF. CDR3 in DNA: TGCAGTGCTAGACGGCCCAGCAATCAGCCCCAGCATTTT.

The genes are TRBV7-2 and TRBJ2-3; no clear D gene. CDR1 and CDR2 (germline): SGHTA, FQGNSA. This CDR3 comprises 13 residues. The ends were cut back, 5 bases at V and 3 bases at J, with 9 bases in the middle. This CDR3 is CASSPIGTDTQYF. CDR3 nucleotides: TGTGCCAGCAGCCCGATTGGTACAGATACGCAGTATTTT.

The chain is built from TRBV6-5 and TRBJ2-5, with D possibly being TRBD1 (5 bases). This CDR3 is 15 amino acids long. V was pared by 0 bases and J by 5 bases, with 13 bases between. Germline values: CDR1 MNHEY, CDR2 SVGAGI. The CDR3 here is CASSYSPGRAETQYF. The CDR3 nucleotides read TGTGCCAGCAGTTACTCGCCAGGGCGTGCGGAGACCCAGTACTTC.

This clonotype came up many times. In DNA, the CDR3 is TGTGCCATCGAAAGCAAGACTAGCACAGATACGCAGTATTTT. Amino acid sequence: CAIESKTSTDTQYF. The chain combines TRBV2 with TRBJ2-3, with D uncertain. Trimming took off 10 bases at V and 0 bases at J, with 14 bases between the two ends. The CDR3 has 14 residues. Germline V gives CDR1 SNHLY, CDR2 FYNNEI.